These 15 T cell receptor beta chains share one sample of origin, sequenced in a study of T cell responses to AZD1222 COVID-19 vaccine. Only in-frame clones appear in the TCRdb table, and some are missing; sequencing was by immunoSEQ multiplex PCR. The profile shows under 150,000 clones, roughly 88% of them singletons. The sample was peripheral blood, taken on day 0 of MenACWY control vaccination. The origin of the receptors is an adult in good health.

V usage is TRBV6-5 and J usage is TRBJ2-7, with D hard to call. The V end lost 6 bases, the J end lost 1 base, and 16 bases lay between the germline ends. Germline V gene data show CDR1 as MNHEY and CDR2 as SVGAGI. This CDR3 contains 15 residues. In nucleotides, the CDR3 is TGTGCCAGCAGCGACTTTGGGGTTGAATCCTACGAGCAGTACTTC. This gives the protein CASSDFGVESYEQYF.

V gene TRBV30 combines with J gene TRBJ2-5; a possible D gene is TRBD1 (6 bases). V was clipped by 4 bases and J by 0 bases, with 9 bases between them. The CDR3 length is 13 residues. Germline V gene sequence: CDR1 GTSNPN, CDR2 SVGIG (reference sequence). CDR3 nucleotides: TGTGCCTGGACCCCAGGGGACCAAGAGACCCAGTACTTC. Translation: CAWTPGDQETQYF.

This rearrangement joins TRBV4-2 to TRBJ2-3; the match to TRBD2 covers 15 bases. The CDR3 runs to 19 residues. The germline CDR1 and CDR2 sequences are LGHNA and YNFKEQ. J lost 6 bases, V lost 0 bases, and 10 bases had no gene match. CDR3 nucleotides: TGTGCCAGCAGCCAAGATTCCCCGGGACTAGCGGGGGGTGTTGATACGCAGTATTTT. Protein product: CASSQDSPGLAGGVDTQYF.

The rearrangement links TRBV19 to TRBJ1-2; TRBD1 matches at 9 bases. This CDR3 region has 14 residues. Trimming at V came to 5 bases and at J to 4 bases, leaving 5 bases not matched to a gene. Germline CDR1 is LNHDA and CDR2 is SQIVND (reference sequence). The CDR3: CASSDRGSFYGYTF. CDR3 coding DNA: TGTGCCAGTAGTGACAGGGGGTCTTTCTATGGCTACACCTTC.

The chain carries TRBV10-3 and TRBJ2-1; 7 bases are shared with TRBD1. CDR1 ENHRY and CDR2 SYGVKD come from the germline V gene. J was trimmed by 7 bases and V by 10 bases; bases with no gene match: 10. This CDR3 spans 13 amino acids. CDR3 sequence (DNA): TGTGCCACGAGGCCACCGACAGGGAATGAGCAGTTCTTC. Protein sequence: CATRPPTGNEQFF.

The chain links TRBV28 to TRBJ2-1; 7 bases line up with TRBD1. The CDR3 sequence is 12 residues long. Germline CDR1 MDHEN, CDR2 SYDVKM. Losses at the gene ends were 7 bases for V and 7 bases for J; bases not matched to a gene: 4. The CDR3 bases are TGTGCCAGCACCCAGGGGGTGAATGAGCAGTTCTTC. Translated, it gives CASTQGVNEQFF.

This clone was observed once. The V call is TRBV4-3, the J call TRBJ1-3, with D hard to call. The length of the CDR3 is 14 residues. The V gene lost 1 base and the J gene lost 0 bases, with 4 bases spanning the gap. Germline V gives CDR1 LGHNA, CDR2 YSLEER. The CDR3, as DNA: TGCGCCAGCAGCCAAGCCAACTCTGGAAACACCATATATTTT. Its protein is CASSQANSGNTIYF.

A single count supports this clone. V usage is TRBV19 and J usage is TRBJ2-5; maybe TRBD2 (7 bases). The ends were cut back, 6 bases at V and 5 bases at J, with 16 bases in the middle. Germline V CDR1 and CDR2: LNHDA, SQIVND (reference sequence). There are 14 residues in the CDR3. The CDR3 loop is CASRKGGPRETQYF. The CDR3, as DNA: TGTGCCAGTAGGAAGGGGGGGCCCAGGGAGACCCAGTACTTC.

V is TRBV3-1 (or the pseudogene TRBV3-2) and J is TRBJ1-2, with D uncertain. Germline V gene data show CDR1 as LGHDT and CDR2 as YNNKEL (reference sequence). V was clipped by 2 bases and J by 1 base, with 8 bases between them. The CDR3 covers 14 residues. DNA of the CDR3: TGTGCCAGCAGCCAAATCCAGAGTAACTATGGCTACACCTTC. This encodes CASSQIQSNYGYTF.

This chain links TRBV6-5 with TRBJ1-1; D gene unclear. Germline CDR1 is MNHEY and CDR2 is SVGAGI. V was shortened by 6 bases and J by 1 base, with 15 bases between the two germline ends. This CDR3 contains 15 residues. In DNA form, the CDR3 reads TGTGCCAGCAGCTCCAACCGGGTGACGAACACTGAAGCTTTCTTT. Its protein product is CASSSNRVTNTEAFF.

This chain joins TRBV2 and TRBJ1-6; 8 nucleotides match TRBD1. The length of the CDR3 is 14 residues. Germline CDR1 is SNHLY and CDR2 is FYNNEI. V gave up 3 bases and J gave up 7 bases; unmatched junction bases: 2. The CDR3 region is CASSEDRANSPLHF. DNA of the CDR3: TGTGCCAGCAGTGAGGACAGGGCCAATTCACCCCTCCACTTT.

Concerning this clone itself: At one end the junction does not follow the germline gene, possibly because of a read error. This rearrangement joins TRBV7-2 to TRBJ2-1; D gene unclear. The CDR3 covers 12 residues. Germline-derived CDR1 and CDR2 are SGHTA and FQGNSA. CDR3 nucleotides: TGTGCCAGCAGCTTTAGACCGGGCCCTACACTCTTC. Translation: CASSFRPGPTLF. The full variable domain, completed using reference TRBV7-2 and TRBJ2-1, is GAGVSQSPSNKVTEKGKDVELRCDPISGHTALYWYRQSLGQGLEFLIYFQGNSAPDKSGLPSDRFSAERTGGSVSTLTIQRTQQEDSAVYLCASSFRPGPTLFGPGTRLTVL.

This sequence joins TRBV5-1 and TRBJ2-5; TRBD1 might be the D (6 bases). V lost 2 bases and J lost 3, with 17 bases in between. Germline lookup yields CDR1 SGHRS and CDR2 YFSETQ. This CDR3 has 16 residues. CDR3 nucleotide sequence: TGCGCCAGCAGCTTTGTTAGAGGGGCAGGGGAAGAGACCCAGTACTTC. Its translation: CASSFVRGAGEETQYF.

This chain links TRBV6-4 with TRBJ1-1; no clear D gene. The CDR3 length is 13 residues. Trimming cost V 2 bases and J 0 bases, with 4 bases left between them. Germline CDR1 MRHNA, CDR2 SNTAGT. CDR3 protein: CASSDGLNTEAFF. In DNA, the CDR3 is TGTGCCAGCAGTGACGGGCTGAACACTGAAGCTTTCTTT.

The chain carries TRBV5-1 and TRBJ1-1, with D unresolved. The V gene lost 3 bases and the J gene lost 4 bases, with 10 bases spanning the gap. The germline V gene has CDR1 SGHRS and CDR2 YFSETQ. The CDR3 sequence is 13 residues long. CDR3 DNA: TGCGCCAGCAGCTCGGACGGTGGCACTGAAGCTTTCTTT. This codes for CASSSDGGTEAFF.